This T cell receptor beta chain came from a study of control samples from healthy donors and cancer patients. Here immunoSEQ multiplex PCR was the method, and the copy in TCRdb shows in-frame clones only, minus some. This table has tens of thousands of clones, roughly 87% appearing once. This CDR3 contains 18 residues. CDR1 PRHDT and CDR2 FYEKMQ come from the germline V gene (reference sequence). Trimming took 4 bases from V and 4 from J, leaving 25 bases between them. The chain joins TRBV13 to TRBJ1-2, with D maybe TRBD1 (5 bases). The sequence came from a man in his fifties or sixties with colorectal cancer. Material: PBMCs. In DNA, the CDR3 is TGTGCCAGCAGCTCCCTCCGGGGGGACGAATCATTCCCCTATGGCTACACCTTC. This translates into CASSSLRGDESFPYGYTF. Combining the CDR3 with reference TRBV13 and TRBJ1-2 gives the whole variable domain AAGVIQSPRHLIKEKRETATLKCYPIPRHDTVYWYQQGPGQDPQFLISFYEKMQSDKGSIPDRFSAQQFSDYHSELNMSSLELGDSALYFCASSSLRGDESFPYGYTFGSGTRLTVV.